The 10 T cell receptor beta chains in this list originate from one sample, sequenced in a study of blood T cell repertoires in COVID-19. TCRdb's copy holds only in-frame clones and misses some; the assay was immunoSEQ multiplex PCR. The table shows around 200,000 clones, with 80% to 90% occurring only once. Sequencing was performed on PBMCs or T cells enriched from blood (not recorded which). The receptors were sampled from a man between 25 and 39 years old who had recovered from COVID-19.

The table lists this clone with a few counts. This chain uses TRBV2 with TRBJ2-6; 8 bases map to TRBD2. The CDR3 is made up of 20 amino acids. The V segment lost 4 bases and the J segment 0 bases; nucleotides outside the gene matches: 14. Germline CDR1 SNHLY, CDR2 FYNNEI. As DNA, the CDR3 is TGTGCCAGCAGTGGAAGGACCCGGGAGGGGGTCCGCTCTGGGGCCAACGTCCTGACTTTC. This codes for CASSGRTREGVRSGANVLTF.

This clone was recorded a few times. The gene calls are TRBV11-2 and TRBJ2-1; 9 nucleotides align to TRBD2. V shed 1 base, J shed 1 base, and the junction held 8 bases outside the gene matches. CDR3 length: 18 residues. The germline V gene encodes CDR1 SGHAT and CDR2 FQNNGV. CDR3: CASSLALGSGSSYNEQFF. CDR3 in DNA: TGTGCCAGCAGCTTAGCATTAGGTAGCGGGAGTTCCTACAATGAGCAGTTCTTC.

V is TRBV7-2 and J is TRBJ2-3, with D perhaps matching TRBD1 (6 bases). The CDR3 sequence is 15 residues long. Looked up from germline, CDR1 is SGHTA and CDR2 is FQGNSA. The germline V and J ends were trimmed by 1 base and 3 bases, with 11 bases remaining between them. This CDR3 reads CASSLDRVATDTQYF. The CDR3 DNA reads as TGTGCCAGCAGCTTAGACAGGGTGGCGACAGATACGCAGTATTTT. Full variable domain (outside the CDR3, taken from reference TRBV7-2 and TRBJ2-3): GAGVSQSPSNKVTEKGKDVELRCDPISGHTALYWYRQSLGQGLEFLIYFQGNSAPDKSGLPSDRFSAERTGGSVSTLTIQRTQQEDSAVYLCASSLDRVATDTQYFGPGTRLTVL.

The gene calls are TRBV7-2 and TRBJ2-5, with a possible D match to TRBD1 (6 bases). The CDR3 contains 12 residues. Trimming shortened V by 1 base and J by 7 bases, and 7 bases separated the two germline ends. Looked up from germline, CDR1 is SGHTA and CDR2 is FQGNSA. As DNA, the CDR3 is TGTGCCAGCAGCTTAGGAGGGGGGACCCAGTACTTC. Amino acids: CASSLGGGTQYF.

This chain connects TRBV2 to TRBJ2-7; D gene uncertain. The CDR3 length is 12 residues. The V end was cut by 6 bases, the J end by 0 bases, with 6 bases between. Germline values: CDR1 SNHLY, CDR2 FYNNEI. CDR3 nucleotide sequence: TGTGCCAGCAGGGCAGACTCCTACGAGCAGTACTTC. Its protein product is CASRADSYEQYF.

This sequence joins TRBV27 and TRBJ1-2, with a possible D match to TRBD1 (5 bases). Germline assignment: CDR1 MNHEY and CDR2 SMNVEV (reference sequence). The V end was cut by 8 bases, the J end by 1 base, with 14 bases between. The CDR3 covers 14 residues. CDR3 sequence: CASGYPGLNYGYTF. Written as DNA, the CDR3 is TGTGCCAGCGGTTACCCGGGACTTAACTATGGCTACACCTTC.

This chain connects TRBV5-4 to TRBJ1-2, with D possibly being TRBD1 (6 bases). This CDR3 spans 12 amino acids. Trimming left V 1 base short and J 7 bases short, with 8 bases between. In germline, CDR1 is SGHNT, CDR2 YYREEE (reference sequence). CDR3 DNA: TGTGCCAGCAGCTTGAGAGGGGGTGGCTACACCTTC. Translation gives CASSLRGGGYTF.

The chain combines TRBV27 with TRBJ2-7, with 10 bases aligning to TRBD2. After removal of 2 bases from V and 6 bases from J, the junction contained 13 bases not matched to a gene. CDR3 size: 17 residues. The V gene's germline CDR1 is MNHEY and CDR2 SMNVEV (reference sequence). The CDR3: CASSLVQREGSLLEQYF. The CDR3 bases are TGTGCCAGCAGTTTAGTCCAGCGGGAGGGATCCCTCCTCGAGCAGTACTTC.

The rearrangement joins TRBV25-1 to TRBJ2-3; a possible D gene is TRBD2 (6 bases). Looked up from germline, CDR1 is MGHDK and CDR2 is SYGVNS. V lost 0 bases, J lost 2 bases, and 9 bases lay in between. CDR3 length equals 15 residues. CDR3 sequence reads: CASSEYAGTTDTQYF. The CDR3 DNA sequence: TGTGCCAGCAGTGAATATGCGGGAACCACAGATACGCAGTATTTT. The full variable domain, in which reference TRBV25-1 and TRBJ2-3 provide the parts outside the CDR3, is EADIYQTPRYLVIGTGKKITLECSQTMGHDKMYWYQQDPGMELHLIHYSYGVNSTEKGDLSSESTVSRIRTEHFPLTLESARPSHTSQYLCASSEYAGTTDTQYFGPGTRLTVL.

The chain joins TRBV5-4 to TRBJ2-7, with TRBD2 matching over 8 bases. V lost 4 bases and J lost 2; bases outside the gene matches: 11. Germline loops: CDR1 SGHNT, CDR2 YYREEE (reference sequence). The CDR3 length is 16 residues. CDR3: CASSARKAGVAYEQYF. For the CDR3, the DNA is TGTGCCAGCAGCGCCCGGAAAGCGGGAGTCGCCTACGAGCAGTACTTC.